This T cell receptor (beta chain) was found in a study of T cell responses to AZD1222 COVID-19 vaccine (dated by TCRdb to the early 2020s). Background for the entire study: Because spike-specific TCR depth and breadth did not differ between the two schedules, AZD1222 recipients who got a second dose at roughly 4 weeks were pooled with those who got a second dose at roughly 12 weeks. TCR sequencing was performed for some 250 trial participants, of whom about 200 were given two doses of AZD1222 and some 26 were given two doses of MenACWY control vaccine. Trial participants were enrolled by age into subgroups of 18-55, 56-69 and 70-plus years, and about 150, 27 and 61 TCR-sequenced participants, respectively, were included in these subgroups. Broad study findings and their caveats: Participants were mostly white British, with more females than males. The authors suggested clonal diversity may have been underestimated. The vaccine-associated CD4 TCRs covered the entire spike protein, and the dominant responses fell in regions 160-218 and 743-854. Conclusions about previously exposed vaccinees were limited because only a handful of AZD1222 recipients were SARS-CoV-2 seropositive at baseline. Reportedly, close to half of the unique spike-specific TCRs recognized epitopes lying outside the regions that are mutated in the B.1.351 and B.1.1.7 variants. After two AZD1222 doses, spike-specific TCR breadth and depth were significantly higher than at day 0 and than in MenACWY recipients. Because no samples from the day 14 peak response were available, repertoires could be characterized only after the peak T cell response. In the small 56-69-year group, the increase in depth fell short of significance, most likely because of low power.

The time point label on this specimen signifies: baseline before first vaccination. Samples from vaccinated people were obtained from the UK trials COV001 and COV002, which included a single-blind randomized controlled phase 2/3 trial of AZD1222 (ChAdOx1 nCoV-19) in healthy adults. For TCRbeta chain sequencing, PBMC samples from trial participants were taken at day 0 and at day 28 after the second dose. The CDR3 regions of human TCRbeta chains were analyzed by immunosequencing. On the study's bioinformatics: TCRs in the repertoires were matched against a reference library of SARS-CoV-2-specific TCRs that had been generated with the MIRA antigen-specificity platform. Breadth meant the fraction of unique TCRs that were SARS-CoV-2-associated, whereas depth meant the fraction of total T cells that were SARS-CoV-2-associated. Using the MIRA data, every spike-specific TCR was mapped to the spike region that the TCR reacted to and assigned to either a CD4 or a CD8 class. Log10-transformed breadth and depth values were compared by one-way ANOVA with Sidak's multiple comparisons tests. Imported from immuneACCESS, the table was reduced by TCRdb to in-frame sequences with V and J called. These copies leave out some clones; in studies compared against another copy, an unresolved V gene accounts for under half, and the cause of the remainder is not known. V, J and clone size reflect that table, while D and trimming were determined from the DNA. This sample holds roughly 98,000 clones; approximately 90% were observed only once. Roughly 13% of the sample rests with the top ten.

A distance of 23 bases separates the germline ends of V and J, which lose 2 bases and 7 bases respectively. Counted from cysteine to phenylalanine, this CDR3 has 18 amino acids. Only CDR3 DNA remains: 54 bases, in frame from the first base. CDR1 SEHNR and CDR2 FQNEAQ were looked up in the germline V gene (reference sequence). This clone occurred once. The specificity of this receptor is unknown. No much larger clone is present one base from it, and per-base qualities are unavailable. The source was peripheral blood, collected on day 0 of AZD1222 vaccination. The sequence links TRBV7-9 to TRBJ1-4; the best D guess is TRBD1, with 5 bases matching. The clonotype was recovered from an adult in good health. In nucleotide form, the sequence is TGTGCCAGCAGCTTACCCCCTATAGAGCGAGGGGAAGGTGAAAAACTGTTTTTT. This is translated as CASSLPPIERGEGEKLFF.